The rows below give T cell receptor beta chains drawn from one sample of a study of shared T cell receptors in the human thymus. The table came from immunoSEQ multiplex PCR; TCRdb's copy has only in-frame clones and leaves some out. The repertoire holds about 660,000 clones, with more than 75% as singletons. These same records also appear under a second study, on human thymus T cells.

Sequencing used thymocytes. These receptors originate from a boy under two years old with a congenital heart defect. The CDR3 runs from the conserved cysteine through the conserved F or W. Only part of the rows carry a size: once, few, many, or a class if the clone is expanded.

TRBJ1-1 NA TRBV5-1 CASSSEQGGASTEAFF
TRBJ1-2 NA TRBV9 CASSVGQGMGGYTF
TRBJ1-5 NA TRBV29-1 CSVGTGVGQPQHF
TRBJ2-1 NA TRBV7-3 CASSLGRGTSGGAGDNEQFF
TRBJ2-1 NA TRBV30 CAWSPAGLARHSSYNEQFF
TRBJ1-3 NA TRBV7-9 CASSPGQVTSSGNTIYF
TRBJ2-7 NA TRBV28 CASSLRDRPYEQYF
TRBJ2-1 NA TRBV7-2 CASSLLSGLMFNEQFF
TRBJ2-1 NA TRBV28 CASSLPGTRTYNEQFF
TRBJ2-7 NA TRBV29-1 CSVEFPDRNYEQYF
TRBJ2-7 NA TRBV5-1 CASSPGQARKIFYEQYF
TRBJ1-2 few TRBV19 CASSYTRDPRLDGYTF
TRBJ2-7 NA TRBV7-8 CASSLGWREGLSLTYEQYF
TRBJ2-1 NA TRBV2 CASRDRGLRSYNEQFF
TRBJ1-2 few TRBV6-6 CASGQGNYGYTF
TRBJ2-5 once TRBV28 CASSTDRETQYF
TRBJ2-1 once TRBV7-3 CASSLRATDEQFF
TRBJ1-5 once TRBV6-5 CASRPGQAENQPQHF
TRBJ1-2 NA TRBV5-1 CASSTDSHRGYTF
TRBJ2-7 NA TRBV7-7 CASSAGQGHEQYF
TRBJ2-3 NA TRBV5-1 CASSRTRTGTDTQYF
TRBJ2-2 NA TRBV27 CASSFSGSDTGELFF
TRBJ2-2 NA TRBV27 CASSFAAGTLNTGELFF
TRBJ2-3 NA TRBV7-2 CASRLGSTDTQYF
TRBJ2-7 NA TRBV11-2 CASTSPQGSYEQYF
TRBJ2-1 few TRBV9 CASSAAGGAVYNEQFF
TRBJ1-2 NA TRBV28 CASSSTTGESAYGYTF
TRBJ1-2 NA TRBV7-2 CASSQESTGQNYGYTF
TRBJ2-7 NA TRBV12-5 CASGYGMEGGYTYEQYF
TRBJ1-2 NA TRBV7-8 CASSPSEEDDTYGYTF
TRBJ1-1 few TRBV5-6 CASSPTGRDTEAFF
TRBJ2-7 few TRBV5-6 CASTPAPSGGPYEQYF
TRBJ2-1 NA TRBV11-2 CASSLPGFRPSGSHFF
TRBJ2-7 NA TRBV7-9 CASSSTGQGAPYEQYF
TRBJ1-1 NA TRBV7-4 CASSLFRDTNTEAFF
TRBJ1-1 NA TRBV4-1 CASSQDRSNRLEAFF
TRBJ2-5 NA TRBV6-5 CASGERGPWGEQYF
TRBJ2-7 once TRBV2 CASSPGLAAYEQYF
TRBJ2-7 once TRBV11-2 CASTPRSGMRYEQYF
TRBJ2-7 NA TRBV6-1 CASSEDDSSSYEQYF
TRBJ2-1 NA TRBV29-1 CSVEWGGGFTPPYNEQFF
TRBJ2-7 NA TRBV28 CASRRWEGGQGLTYEQYF
TRBJ1-2 NA TRBV9 CASSITGTDSGYTF
TRBJ2-7 NA TRBV7-2 CASSRDRWDYEQYF
TRBJ2-1 NA TRBV6-1 CASTGSRNEQFF
TRBJ1-1 NA TRBV12-5 CASGLWAERYNTEAFF
TRBJ2-7 NA TRBV5-8 CASSSRGAYEQYF
TRBJ1-5 NA TRBV7-8 CASSSPDSQAHSNQPQHF
TRBJ2-7 NA TRBV6-6 CASSQGDRPPYEQYF
TRBJ2-2 NA TRBV7-2 CASSTPSGTGELFF
TRBJ1-2 NA TRBV30 CAWRQLYGYTF
TRBJ1-5 NA TRBV7-3 CASSFITRRDRVNSNQPQHF
TRBJ2-3 NA TRBV10-3 CAITSGNRTDTQYF